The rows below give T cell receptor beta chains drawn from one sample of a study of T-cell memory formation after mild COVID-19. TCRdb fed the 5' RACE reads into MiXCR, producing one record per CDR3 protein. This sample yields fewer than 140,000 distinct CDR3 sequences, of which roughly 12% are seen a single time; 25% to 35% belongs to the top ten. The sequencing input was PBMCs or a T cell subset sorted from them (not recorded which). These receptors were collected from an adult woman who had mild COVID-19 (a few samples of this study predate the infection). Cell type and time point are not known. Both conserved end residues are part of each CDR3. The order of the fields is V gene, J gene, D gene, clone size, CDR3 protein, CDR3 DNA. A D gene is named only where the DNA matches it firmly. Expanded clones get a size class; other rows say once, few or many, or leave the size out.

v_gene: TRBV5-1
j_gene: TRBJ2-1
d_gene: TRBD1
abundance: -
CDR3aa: CASSFTGGLDEQFF
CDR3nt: TGCGCCAGCAGCTTCACAGGGGGCTTGGATGAGCAGTTCTTC

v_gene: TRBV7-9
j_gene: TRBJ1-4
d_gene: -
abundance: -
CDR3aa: CASRAGGNEKLFF
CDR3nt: TGTGCCAGCAGGGCTGGGGGGAATGAAAAACTGTTTTTT

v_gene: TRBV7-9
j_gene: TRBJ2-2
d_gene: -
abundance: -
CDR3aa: CASRDIGVSNTGELFF
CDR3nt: TGTGCCAGCAGGGACATCGGGGTCTCGAACACCGGGGAGCTGTTTTTT

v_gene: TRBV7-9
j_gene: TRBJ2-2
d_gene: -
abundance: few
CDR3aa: CASSPAGELFF
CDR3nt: TGTGCCAGCAGCCCAGCCGGGGAGCTGTTTTTT

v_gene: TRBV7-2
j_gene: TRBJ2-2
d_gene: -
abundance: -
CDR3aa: CDSSYNTGELFF
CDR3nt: TGTGACAGCAGTTATAACACCGGGGAGCTGTTTTTT

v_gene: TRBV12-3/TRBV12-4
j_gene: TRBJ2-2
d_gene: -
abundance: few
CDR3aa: CASSPRGAAGELFF
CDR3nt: TGTGCCAGCAGTCCCCGGGGAGCGGCCGGGGAGCTGTTTTTT

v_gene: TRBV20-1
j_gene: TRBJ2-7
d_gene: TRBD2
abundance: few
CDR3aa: CSARDRLAVFYEQYF
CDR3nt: TGCAGTGCTAGAGATAGACTAGCGGTGTTCTACGAGCAGTACTTC

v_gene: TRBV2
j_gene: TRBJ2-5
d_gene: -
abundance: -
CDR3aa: CASSDLREQETQYF
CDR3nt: TGTGCCAGCAGTGATCTGCGGGAACAAGAGACCCAGTACTTC

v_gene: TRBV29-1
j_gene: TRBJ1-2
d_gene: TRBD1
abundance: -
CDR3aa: CSVSRGLAGYTF
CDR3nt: TGCAGCGTTAGTAGGGGGCTAGCTGGCTACACCTTC

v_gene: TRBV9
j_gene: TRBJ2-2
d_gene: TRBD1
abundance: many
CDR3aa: CASNEGGFGELFF
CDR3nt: TGTGCCAGCAACGAAGGGGGCTTCGGGGAGCTGTTTTTT

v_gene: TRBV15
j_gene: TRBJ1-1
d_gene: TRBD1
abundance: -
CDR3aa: CATSRKTGENAEAFF
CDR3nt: TGTGCCACCAGCAGGAAGACAGGGGAAAACGCTGAAGCTTTCTTT

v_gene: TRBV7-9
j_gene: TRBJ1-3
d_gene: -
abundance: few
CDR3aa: CASSLIGERGNTIYF
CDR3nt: TGTGCCAGCAGCTTAATAGGTGAAAGGGGAAACACCATATATTTT

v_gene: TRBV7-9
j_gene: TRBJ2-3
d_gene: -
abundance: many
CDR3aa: CASSSTVASSTDTQYF
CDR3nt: TGTGCCAGCAGCTCCACCGTCGCCTCTAGCACAGATACGCAGTATTTT

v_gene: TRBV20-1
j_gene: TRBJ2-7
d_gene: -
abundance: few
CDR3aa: CSARDRDLSLYEQYF
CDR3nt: TGCAGTGCAAGGGACCGGGACCTAAGTCTCTACGAGCAGTACTTC

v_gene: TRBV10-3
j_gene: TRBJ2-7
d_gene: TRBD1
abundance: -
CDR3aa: CAIIELGQGGDEQYF
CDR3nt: TGTGCCATCATTGAGTTAGGACAGGGAGGAGACGAGCAGTACTTC

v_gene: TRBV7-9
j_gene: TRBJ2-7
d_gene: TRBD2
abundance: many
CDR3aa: CASSDSGSSSYEQYF
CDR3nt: TGTGCCAGCAGCGATAGCGGGTCGAGCTCCTACGAGCAGTACTTC

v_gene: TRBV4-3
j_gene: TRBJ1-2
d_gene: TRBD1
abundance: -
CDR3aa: CASSQDHTGGSYGYTF
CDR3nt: TGCGCCAGCAGCCAAGACCATACAGGGGGCTCCTATGGCTACACCTTC

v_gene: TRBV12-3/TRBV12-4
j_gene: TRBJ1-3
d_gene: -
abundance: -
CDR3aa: CASSPPGRFPGAGNTIYF
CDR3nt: TGTGCCAGCAGTCCCCCCGGAAGGTTCCCCGGAGCTGGAAACACCATATATTTT

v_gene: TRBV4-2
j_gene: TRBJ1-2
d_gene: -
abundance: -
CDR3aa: CASSQVDSHYGYTF
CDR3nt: TGTGCCAGCAGCCAAGTCGACAGCCACTATGGCTACACCTTC

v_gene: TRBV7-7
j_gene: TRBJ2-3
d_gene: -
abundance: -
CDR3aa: CASSPDEQGGTDTQYF
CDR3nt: TGTGCCAGCAGCCCTGATGAACAGGGGGGGACAGATACGCAGTATTTT

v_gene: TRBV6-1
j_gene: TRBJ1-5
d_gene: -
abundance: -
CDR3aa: CASSKSAGDSNQPQHF
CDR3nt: TGTGCCAGCAGTAAATCGGCAGGCGATAGCAATCAGCCCCAGCATTTT

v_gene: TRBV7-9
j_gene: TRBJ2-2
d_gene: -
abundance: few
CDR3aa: CASSPDIGAGELFF
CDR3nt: TGTGCCAGCAGCCCAGACATCGGAGCCGGGGAGCTGTTTTTT